This T cell receptor beta chain was retrieved from a study of T cell changes during pregnancy in multiple sclerosis. The CDR3 runs 13 residues. Assay: immunoSEQ multiplex PCR; the TCRdb copy retains only in-frame clones and omits some. The sample contains about 57,000 clones, about 89% of which appear only once. This clonotype was obtained from a female donor with multiple sclerosis, enrolled in a pregnancy study. Sequences were derived from peripheral blood, sampled after pregnancy. The chain has TRBV7-5 and TRBJ2-5; no DNA check was done on the table's D call, TRBD2. TRBV7-5 counts as a pseudogene. The DNA of the CDR3 is TGTGCCCCACACCCCGGAGGTAGTGAGACCCAGTACTTC. Translation: CAPHPGGSETQYF.